This T cell receptor beta chain derives from a study of regulatory T cells in long-lasting Graves disease (dated by TCRdb to the early 2020s). With respect to the entire study: In the newly diagnosed Graves' disease group, patients had been taking antithyroid drugs for less than 3 months. Persistent Graves' disease patients were compared with newly diagnosed Graves' disease patients by peripheral blood TCR sequencing and RNA sequencing. The study was conducted in China and was registered as a clinical trial. A total of roughly 33 samples underwent TCR sequencing: about 13 from persistent and roughly 20 from newly diagnosed Graves' disease patients.

The investigation overall reported the following: TRBV28, TRBJ1-2 and TRBJ2-5 were preferentially used in persistent disease, while TRBV20-1 and TRBJ2-1 were favored in newly diagnosed disease. Compared with newly diagnosed patients, patients with persistent Graves' disease had lower TCR Shannon entropy and fewer highly expanded clones, which suggests clonal expansion. Patients with persistent disease shared more public clonotypes (around 2,500) than newly diagnosed patients did (around 980). The authors acknowledged the small sample size as a limitation that may reduce accuracy. Peripheral blood alone was examined, since thyroid tissue, which constituted the primary lesion, could not be accessed. Sequencing and analysis were limited to the TCR beta chain.

The method was multiplex PCR. The instrument was an Illumina HiSeq 4000. CDR3 regions were amplified by Arm-PCR with iRepertoire HTBI primers to construct TCR beta libraries. Before sequencing, the PCR products underwent gel purification. The paper's data handling went like this. Gene usage analysis of CDR3 amino acid clonotypes used the 50 to 70 TRBV and around 14 TRBJ segments found across samples. COPE and FqMerger were used to merge filtered high-quality paired reads into contigs. Contigs were aligned with BLAST to IMGT TRBV, TRBD and TRBJ reference genes, and CDR3 was defined per IMGT. Any clonotype with a frequency above 0.1% was classified as a highly expanded clone. Repertoire diversity was measured by Shannon entropy, and V-J evenness by the Gini coefficient. A clonotype was considered public if more than one individual shared it. The raw public reads went through TCRdb reprocessing: fastp at Q25, MiXCR clone calling, in-frame beta chains kept. Merged by CDR3 protein, the rows form single entries marked with the most common genes and DNA. TCRdb's processing, not the authors' own work, is the source of the V and J calls. The sample table contains approximately 540,000 distinct CDR3 sequences; only one count was recorded for 12% of them. Together, the top ten hold around 9.3% of the sample.

Ten or more counts support this clonotype. Its antigen specificity is not known. No qualities accompany the bases; no much larger clone lies one base away. Interpreted using the paper, the time point label stands for: newly diagnosed GD, antithyroid drugs for less than 3 months. RNA was extracted from PBMCs in TRIzol for both TCR sequencing and RNA sequencing. Graves' disease was diagnosed according to American Thyroid Association guidelines. The patients came from an endocrinology department in Xi'an, China. From each patient, approximately 10 milliliters of peripheral blood was collected into an EDTA anticoagulant tube. PBMCs were isolated by Ficoll Paque Plus density gradient separation without further T cell sorting. An Agilent 2100 Bioanalyzer and agarose gel were used to check RNA quality, and a NanoDrop 2000 was used to measure RNA concentration. The V and J ends are trimmed by 9 bases and 9 bases, leaving 15 bases between them. From cysteine to phenylalanine, the CDR3 is 13 amino acids long. The sequence is cut down to CDR3 DNA, 39 bases in frame from base 1. The CDR1 and CDR2 encoded by the germline V gene are ENHRY and SYGVKD.

The same specimen was also included in a second study, on T cells in Graves' hyperthyroidism and ophthalmopathy. The second study, in turn, reports: A patient counted as having stable Graves' hyperthyroidism if no progression to ophthalmopathy occurred over 18 months of follow-up. Hyperthyroidism patients were aged 18 to 65 years and newly diagnosed, with disease duration of less than 2 months. Exclusion was applied to patients with uncontrolled infections, other autoimmune diseases, pregnancy or lactation. Diagnoses were based on clinical symptoms, serum thyroxine and TRAb, thyroid ultrasound and orbital computed tomography. The TCR CDR3 was subjected to a first round of RT-PCR using the HTBI primer set and the Qiagen OneStep RT-PCR kit. Most expanded thyroid clonotypes (frequency above 0.001) were also detected in blood, a finding suggesting that blood repertoires may reflect thyroid immune responses. A model built on a 13 V-J signature distinguished ophthalmopathy from stable hyperthyroidism, reaching 85% to 90% sensitivity and approximately 81% specificity in cross-validation and 80%/75% in testing. During validation, the model predicted progression to ophthalmopathy a median of about 6.3 months ahead of onset, with around 71% sensitivity and around 73% specificity. To identify TCR V-J signatures that set the groups apart, the researchers used a discovery cohort of 100 patients, made up of some 41 with Graves' ophthalmopathy and some 58 with stable Graves' hyperthyroidism. Prospective prediction of ophthalmopathy was tested in an independent validation cohort of fewer than 20 hyperthyroidism patients and 15 to 17 patients who later progressed to ophthalmopathy. The 75 to 100 discovery patients were randomly split 7:3 into training and test sets. In addition, the study compared T-cell repertoires in thyroid tissue and in blood from six Graves' hyperthyroidism patients. Following sampling, methimazole starting at 30 mg daily was given to hyperthyroidism patients, and high-dose intravenous methylprednisolone was given to ophthalmopathy patients. Libraries were constructed in a second round of multiplex PCR, after which size selection and purification were carried out. Libraries were sequenced paired-end with 100 bp reads on an Illumina HiSeq2000. SOAPnuke was used to process the raw data, removing reads that contained adapters or uncalled bases, had a mean Phred below 15, or lacked an exact match to the constant primer or identifier. High-quality paired reads were merged using COPE v1.2.5, and each unique nucleotide sequence was defined as a clonotype. Clonotypes were aligned to IMGT TRBV, TRBD and TRBJ reference segments using MiTCR v1.1. The analysis was restricted to V-J combinations with a frequency above 0.0001, which together covered over 99% of the repertoires. The TCS score was defined as F50 (clonal expansion) divided by E x V (chaos), with BLOSUM62-based TCRdist calculated between CDR3 peptides within each V-J. Welch's t-statistics and random forest reduced around 520 V-J features to roughly 13, which were used in a naive Bayes classifier (R e1071). Sample size was not statistically predetermined, and investigators were not blinded to group allocation. According to the paper, TCR Vbeta CDR3 sequencing was carried out on 135 peripheral blood samples, which came from around 43 ophthalmopathy, around 75 hyperthyroidism and roughly 17 progressor patients.

This receptor was taken from a woman younger than 45 with Graves disease. Donor details come from another sample of the same person, matched by shared clones. Material: peripheral blood mononuclear cells (PBMCs), obtained at new diagnosis, from a patient treated with antithyroid drugs. The chain employs TRBV10-3 and TRBJ1-6; the D segment cannot be called with confidence. The DNA reads as follows: TGTGCCATAGCGTCCGGGGAGGCTTCACCCCTCCACTTT. It translates to CAIASGEASPLHF.